This record looks at one TCR beta chain sequence and its context. The V end was cut by 5 bases, the J end by 6 bases, with 14 bases between. CDR3 length: 13 residues. Looked up from germline, CDR1 is GTSNPN and CDR2 is SVGIG (reference sequence). This entry comes from a study of blood T cell repertoires in COVID-19. About the research overall: Samples representing acute and convalescent COVID-19 were sourced from the United States, Italy and Spain. T cells, B-cell-depleted T cells, or PBMCs supplied cDNA or gDNA.

Per the original methods: The assay estimated nucleated cells by amplifying reference gene primers. The protocol was immunoSEQ multiplex PCR, while the TCRdb copy is restricted to in-frame clones and leaves out a portion. V, J and clone size derive from that table, while D and trimming were established from the DNA sequence. The table shows around 23,000 clones, with roughly nine tenths occurring only once. The sample consisted of peripheral blood. The V and J genes are TRBV30 and TRBJ1-5; maybe TRBD1 (6 bases). The TCR comes from a human donor in a cohort sampled during active COVID-19. The CDR3 sequence: CAWAKQGTQPQHF. CDR3 DNA sequence: TGTGCCTGGGCAAAACAGGGCACTCAGCCCCAGCATTTT.